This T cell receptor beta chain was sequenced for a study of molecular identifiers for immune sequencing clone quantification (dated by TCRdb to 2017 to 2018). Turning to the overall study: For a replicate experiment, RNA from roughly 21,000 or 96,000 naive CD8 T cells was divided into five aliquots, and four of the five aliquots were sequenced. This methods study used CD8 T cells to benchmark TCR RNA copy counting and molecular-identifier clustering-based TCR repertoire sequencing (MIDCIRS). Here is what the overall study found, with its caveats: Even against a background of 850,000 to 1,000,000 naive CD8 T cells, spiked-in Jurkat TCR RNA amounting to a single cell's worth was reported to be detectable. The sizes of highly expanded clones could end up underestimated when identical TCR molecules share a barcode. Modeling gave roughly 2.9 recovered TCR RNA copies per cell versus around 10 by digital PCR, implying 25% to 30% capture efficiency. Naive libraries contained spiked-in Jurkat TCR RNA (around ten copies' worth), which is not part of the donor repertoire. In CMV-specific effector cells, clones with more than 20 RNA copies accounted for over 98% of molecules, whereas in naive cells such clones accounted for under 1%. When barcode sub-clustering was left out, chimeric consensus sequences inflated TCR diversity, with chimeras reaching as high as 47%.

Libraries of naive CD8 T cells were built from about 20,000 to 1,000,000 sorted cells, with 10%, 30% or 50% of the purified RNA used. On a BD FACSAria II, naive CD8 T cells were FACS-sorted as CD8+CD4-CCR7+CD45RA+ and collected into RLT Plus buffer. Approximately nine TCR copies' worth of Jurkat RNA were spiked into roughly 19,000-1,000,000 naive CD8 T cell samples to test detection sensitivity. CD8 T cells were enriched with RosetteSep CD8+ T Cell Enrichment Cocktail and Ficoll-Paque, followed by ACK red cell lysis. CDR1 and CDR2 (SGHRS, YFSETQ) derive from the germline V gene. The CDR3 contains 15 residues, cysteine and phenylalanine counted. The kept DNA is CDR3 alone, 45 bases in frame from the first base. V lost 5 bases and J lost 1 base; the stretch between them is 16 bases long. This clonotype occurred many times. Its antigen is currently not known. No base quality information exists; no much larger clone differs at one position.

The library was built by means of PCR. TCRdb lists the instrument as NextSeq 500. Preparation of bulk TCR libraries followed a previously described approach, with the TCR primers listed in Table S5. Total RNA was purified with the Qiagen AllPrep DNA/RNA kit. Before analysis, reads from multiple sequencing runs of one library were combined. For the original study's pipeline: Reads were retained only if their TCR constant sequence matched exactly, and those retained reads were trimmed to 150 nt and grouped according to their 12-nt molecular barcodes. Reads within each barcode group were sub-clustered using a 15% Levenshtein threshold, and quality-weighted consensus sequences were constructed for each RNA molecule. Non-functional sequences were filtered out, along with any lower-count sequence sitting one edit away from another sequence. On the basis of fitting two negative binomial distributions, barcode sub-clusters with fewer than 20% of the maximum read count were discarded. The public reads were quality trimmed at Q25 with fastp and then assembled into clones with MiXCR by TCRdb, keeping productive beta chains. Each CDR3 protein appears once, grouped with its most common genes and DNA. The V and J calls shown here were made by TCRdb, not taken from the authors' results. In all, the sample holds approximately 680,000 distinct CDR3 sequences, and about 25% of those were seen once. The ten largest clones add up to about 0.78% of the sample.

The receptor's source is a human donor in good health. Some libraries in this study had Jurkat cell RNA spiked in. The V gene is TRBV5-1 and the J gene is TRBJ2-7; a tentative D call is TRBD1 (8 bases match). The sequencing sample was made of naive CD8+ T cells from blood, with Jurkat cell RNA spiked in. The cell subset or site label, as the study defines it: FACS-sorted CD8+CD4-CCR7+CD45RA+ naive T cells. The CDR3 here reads CASSSGQGGSYEQYF. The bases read TGCGCCAGCAGTTCCGGACAGGGAGGGTCCTACGAGCAGTACTTC.